This T cell receptor (beta chain) was identified during a study of T cell responses to AZD1222 COVID-19 vaccine. In its sample, this clone was seen once. Its cognate antigen is unknown. Germline V gene data show CDR1 as SGHDT and CDR2 as YYEEEE. There are 14 residues in the CDR3. Trimming took off 4 bases at V and 5 bases at J, with 15 bases between the two ends. Profiled with immunoSEQ multiplex PCR; TCRdb holds only in-frame clones, not every one. The table shows 200,000 to 300,000 clones, with over 85% occurring only once. Study conclusions and caveats: White British donors predominated, females outnumbered males, and clonal diversity was possibly underestimated. Spike-specific TCR breadth and depth rose after two AZD1222 doses. Unmutated variant regions are reportedly targeted by nearly half of spike-specific TCRs.

This sequence was found in an adult in good health. The chain joins TRBV5-6 to TRBJ1-2, with D unclear. Sample: peripheral blood, taken on day 0 of AZD1222 vaccination. The CDR3 protein is CASSIQRSVYGYTF. The CDR3 DNA reads as TGTGCCAGCAGCATTCAGAGATCCGTTTATGGCTACACCTTC.